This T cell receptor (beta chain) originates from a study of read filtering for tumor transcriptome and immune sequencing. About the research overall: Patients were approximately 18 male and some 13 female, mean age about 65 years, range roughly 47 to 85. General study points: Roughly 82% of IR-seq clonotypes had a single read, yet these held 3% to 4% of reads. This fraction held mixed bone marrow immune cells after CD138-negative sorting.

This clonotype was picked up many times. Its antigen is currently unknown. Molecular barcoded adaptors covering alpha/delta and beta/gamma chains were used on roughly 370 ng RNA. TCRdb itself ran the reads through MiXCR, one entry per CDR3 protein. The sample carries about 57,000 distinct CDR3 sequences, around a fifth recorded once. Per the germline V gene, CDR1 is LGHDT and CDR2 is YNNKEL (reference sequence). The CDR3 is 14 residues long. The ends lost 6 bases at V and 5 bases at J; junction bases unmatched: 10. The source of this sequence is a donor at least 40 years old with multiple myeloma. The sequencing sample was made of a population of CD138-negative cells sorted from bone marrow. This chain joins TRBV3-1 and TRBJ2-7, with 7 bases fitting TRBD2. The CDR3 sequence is CASSMAGDSDEQYF. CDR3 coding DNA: TGTGCCAGCAGTATGGCGGGAGACTCAGACGAGCAGTACTTC.